This T cell receptor beta chain stems from a study of shared clonotypes between healthy human individuals (dated by TCRdb to 2019 to 2021). Context from the whole study: The cohort included a few men and a couple of women between 18 and 49 years of age. For each donor, three plates each were used for CD4 naive and CD4 memory, two plates were used for CD8 naive, and one plate was used for CD8 memory. To estimate repertoire size and how much clonotype sharing occurs between individuals, the study deeply sequenced the blood TCR repertoires of a handful of healthy adults. Libraries were prepared and TCR repertoires were sequenced by different laboratories using diverse techniques, in order to increase sequencing depth and limit assay-specific biases. Each donor's leukapheresis produced roughly between roughly 0.85 and 10 billion PBMCs.

Using the deep immunoSEQ assay, multiplex PCR amplified TCR CDR3 regions from genomic DNA. Extracted genomic DNA from each cell subset was distributed evenly across all wells of several immunoSEQ 96-well plates, and each plate was treated as a replicate. Each replicate PCR for sorted subsets received roughly 0.2 ug genomic DNA, equal to about 30,000 T cell genomes. The purified libraries were quantified using a Qubit 3.0 fluorometer, sized with a Bioanalyzer 2100, and then quantified again using the KAPA Library Quantification kit. Every immunoSEQ 96-well plate was sequenced on a dedicated single-read 150-cycle Illumina NextSeq 550 flow cell. The paper's processing steps were these. Because the immunoSEQ output held only junctional sequences and lacked quality scores, the filtering could not match the filtering applied to full-length reads. Sequences were annotated with PyIR, a Python wrapper for IgBLAST v1.9, and V/J genes and CDR3 were assigned using IMGT germline references. Reads were filtered out if the reads had weak V/J assignments (E-value above 1e-6), no CDR3, stop codons, out-of-frame junctions, or ambiguous translated residues. V3J clonotypes were defined as sequences sharing the same inferred V gene, J gene, and CDR3 amino acid sequence. To compute the percentage overlap between repertoires, the number of shared unique clonotypes was divided by the size of the smaller repertoire. Three approaches were used to assess repertoire richness: RTK rarefaction, the Chao1 estimator, and Recon v2.1 estimates of unobserved clonotypes. OLGA was used to compute generation probabilities for all TCRbeta clonotypes that the gDNA method yielded from a few donors. Held by TCRdb, this immuneACCESS table contains in-frame sequences only and omits some clones. Under half of the omission traces to an unresolved V gene where checked; the cause of the rest is unknown. D and trimming were read from the DNA, whereas the V and J calls and clone size are those reported in that table. This sample is represented by 2 million to 2.5 million clones; over 90% of them were singletons. The top ten constitute 0.35% to 0.5% of the sample.

The paper as a whole reports these results and caveats: Higher generation probabilities were observed for clonotypes shared by all four sorted-subset donors than for non-shared clonotypes. About 5% of naive CD4, approximately 3.7% of naive CD8, 2% to 2.5% of memory CD4, and more than 0.35% of memory CD8 clonotypes were shared across a few donors. Sampling was restricted to blood, and TCR repertoires in tissues likely differ from the TCR repertoires found in blood. Because the study included a small number of donors, the genetic and exposure-history diversity represented was limited. Pairwise subsampling led to the expectation that sequencing depth would affect the degree of clonotype sharing among donors. Larger estimated clonotype richness was generally found for naive subsets than for memory subsets. Incomplete sequencing was indicated by rarefaction of sorted-subset datasets, despite the large sequencing depth.

With respect to this clone: This clone's antigen is unknown. Base qualities are missing; no much larger clone stands one base away.

Trimmed from V: 4 bases; trimmed from J: 1 base; junction bases lacking a gene match: 5. The germline V gene supplies CDR1 SQVTM and CDR2 ANQGSEA. Including cysteine and phenylalanine, the CDR3 has 15 amino acids. Only the CDR3 portion is preserved as DNA: 45 bases, with reading frame beginning at the first base. Donors were healthy HIV-negative adults with no recently reported acute infections or vaccinations. Only Caucasian adults living in Nashville, Tennessee, USA were represented among the donors. Magnetic negative selection was used to enrich CD4+ T cells, after which naive cells were positively selected on CD45RA and the negative fraction became the memory subset. Blood was obtained by leukapheresis, after which PBMCs were separated by Ficoll-Histopaque density gradient centrifugation and cryopreserved in liquid nitrogen vapor phase. Purity and quantity of every magnetically sorted T cell population were checked by analytical flow cytometry. Genomic DNA was isolated from every sorted fraction and measured by UV absorbance on a Nanodrop 2000c.

The TCR was taken from a man younger than 35 in good health. Some clones in this sample may be carry-over from other donors' samples. The rearrangement joined TRBV29-1 to TRBJ1-2; TRBD1 lines up with 11 middle nucleotides. The sequencing input was naive CD4+ T cells from PBMCs. What the cell subset or site label conveys for this sample: CD45RA+ positively selected. The DNA reads TGCAGCGTTGGGACAGGGGGCGCCGTTAACTATGGCTACACCTTC. Translated, this gives CSVGTGGAVNYGYTF.